This is a list of T cell receptor beta chains from one sample in a study of OX40 agonist ivuxolimab in advanced cancers. The method was immunoSEQ multiplex PCR; TCRdb's version includes in-frame clones alone and lacks a portion of them. This table has some 39,000 clones, approximately 87% appearing once. Sequences were derived from CD4+ or CD8+ T cells sorted from blood, sampled in a trial of the OX40 agonist ivuxolimab. The receptors were gathered from an adult with an advanced solid tumor such as melanoma, head and neck, liver or kidney cancer. Both conserved end residues are part of each CDR3. The order of the fields is D gene, V gene, J gene, clone size, CDR3 DNA, CDR3 protein. D genes are given only for firm matches. A row's size may be missing; if present it is once, few, many or a size class.

>NA|TRBV28|TRBJ1-2|NA
TGTGCCAGCAGTTTAATGGGGGCGTGGGGCTACACCTTC
CASSLMGAWGYTF
>NA|TRBV5-1|TRBJ1-2|NA
TGCGCCAGCAGCTTGAGCGGAGAAGCCGGCTACACCTTC
CASSLSGEAGYTF
>NA|TRBV4-2|TRBJ2-2|NA
TGTGCCAGCAGCCAAGATCCAGGGGGAGGGCGGGAGCTGTTTTTT
CASSQDPGGGRELFF
>TRBD2|TRBV11-3|TRBJ2-5|NA
TGTGCCAGCAGCTTCAGCGGGAGTGGGGTTTCTCGAGAGACCCAGTACTTC
CASSFSGSGVSRETQYF
>NA|TRBV7-8|TRBJ2-2|NA
TGTGCCAGCAGCTTAGTGCCTCTCAAAAACACCGGGGAGCTGTTTTTT
CASSLVPLKNTGELFF
>NA|TRBV6-5|TRBJ2-3|NA
TGTGCCAGCAGACTGGGGGATCGGCCAGATACGCAGTATTTT
CASRLGDRPDTQYF
>TRBD1|TRBV6-1|TRBJ2-7|NA
TGTGCCAGCAGTGAACGGAGCCGGGACAGGGCGGGCGAGCAGTACTTC
CASSERSRDRAGEQYF
>TRBD2|TRBV27|TRBJ2-7|NA
TGTGCCAGCAGTTTGGGCGGGAGCTCCTACGAGCAGTACTTC
CASSLGGSSYEQYF
>TRBD1|TRBV27|TRBJ1-6|NA
TGTGCCAGCAGTTTATTTGGGACAGGGTTTTCACCCCTCCACTTT
CASSLFGTGFSPLHF
>NA|TRBV6-5|TRBJ2-7|NA
TGTGCCAGCAGTTACTCGAGCAGCGCCGGCGGGTACGAGCAGTACTTC
CASSYSSSAGGYEQYF
>NA|TRBV10-3|TRBJ2-1|NA
TGTGCCATCAGTGGGGCGCTTAGCAGCTCCTACAATGAGCAGTTCTTC
CAISGALSSSYNEQFF
>NA|TRBV6-6|TRBJ2-1|once
TGTGCCAGCAGTTCTCAACTAGGCAGAGAGCAGTTCTTC
CASSSQLGREQFF
>NA|TRBV29-1|TRBJ1-1|NA
TGCAGCGTTGGTGGCAGGCTTAACACTGAAGCTTTCTTT
CSVGGRLNTEAFF
>TRBD1|TRBV5-4|TRBJ2-5|NA
TGTGCCAGCAGCTTGCCGGACAGGGTTCGGGAGACCCAGTACTTC
CASSLPDRVRETQYF
>TRBD1|TRBV6-5|TRBJ2-7|NA
TGTGCCAGCAGTGCCGGGACAGGGACCTACGAGCAGTACTTC
CASSAGTGTYEQYF
>NA|TRBV6-5|TRBJ2-4|NA
TGTGCCAGCAGCAACCATGGCCAAAACATTCAGTACTTC
CASSNHGQNIQYF
>TRBD1|TRBV2|TRBJ1-1|NA
TGTGCCAGCAGTACTACCGGGACAGGGTATGGGGAAGCTTTCTTT
CASSTTGTGYGEAFF
>NA|TRBV6-5|TRBJ1-5|NA
TGTGCCAGCAGTCGAGGGGGGGCTGCGGGTCAGCCCCAGCATTTT
CASSRGGAAGQPQHF
>NA|TRBV19|TRBJ1-1|once
TGTGCCAGTAGTATAGATATGCTGACAGGCCCGAACACTGAAGCTTTCTTT
CASSIDMLTGPNTEAFF